The clone carrying this TCR beta chain has a handful of counts. As yet, its antigen is unknown. This record comes from a study of CD8 T cells in ankylosing spondylitis. The study, taken as a whole, reports: A motif in TCR beta, a set of about eight highly homologous variants, appeared characteristic of ankylosing spondylitis blood. Reportedly, significant enrichment of disease-linked clones occurred in matched ankylosing spondylitis synovial fluid.

MiXCR was run by TCRdb on the 5' RACE reads, yielding one entry per CDR3 protein. The sample holds 670,000 or so distinct CDR3 sequences; roughly 20% are singletons and the top ten take under 20%. This CDR3 comprises 13 residues. V lost 3 bases, J lost 6 bases, and 11 bases lay in between. The V call is TRBV12-3 or TRBV12-4, the J call TRBJ1-1; no definite D call. The specimen sequenced was blood, either unsorted or a sorted T cell fraction (not recorded which). This TCR derives from a male donor with ankylosing spondylitis. Here the CDR3 reads CASSLAGNPEAFF. As DNA, the CDR3 is TGTGCCAGCAGTTTGGCGGGTAACCCTGAAGCTTTCTTT.